Sequencing of this TCR beta chain was carried out in a study of T-cell memory formation after mild COVID-19. Study context: In these data, TCR clusters were largely donor specific. Findings of the study overall: Cross-reactive memory apparently joined, as some responding clones appeared in pre-infection memory. CM and EM subsets held most contracting CD4+ clones; EMRA held CD8+ ones.

Germline CDR1 and CDR2: LGHDT and YNNKEL (reference sequence). V lost 4 bases and J lost 4, with 2 bases in between. CDR3 length: 11 residues. 5'RACE primed from the constant segment yielded TCR alpha and TCR beta cDNA libraries bearing sample barcodes and UMIs. TCRdb independently ran MiXCR on the 5' RACE reads; one entry per CDR3 protein. The data hold approximately 350,000 distinct CDR3 sequences, with around 27% observed a single time. This clonotype came up many times. The target antigen is unknown. The sequence came from an adult woman who had mild COVID-19 (a few samples of this study predate the infection). Cell type and time point are not known. The chain recombines TRBV3-1 with TRBJ2-1; no clear D gene. Sequenced: PBMCs or a T cell subset sorted from them (not recorded which). The CDR3 nucleotides are TGTGCCAGCAGCCGATACAATGAGCAGTTCTTC. The encoded protein is CASSRYNEQFF.